This entry describes one T cell receptor beta chain. What it binds is not known. Produced via immunoSEQ multiplex PCR; TCRdb's table is partial and in-frame only. The sample has about 57,000 clones, 70% to 85% seen once; the top ten hold over 15%. These data come from a study of radiotherapy plus CTLA-4 blockade in lung cancer. Notes on the study in general: Researchers report tumor-derived TCR clones expanding in blood after radiotherapy plus ipilimumab. The best predictor of response was reported to be early blood T cell clone dynamics, with interferon-beta.

V dropped 4 bases and J dropped 2; count of bases not matched to a gene: 5. The CDR3 loop spans 15 amino acids. Germline assignment: CDR1 MNHNY and CDR2 SVGAGI (reference sequence). The starting material was peripheral blood, obtained from a patient treated with radiotherapy plus ipilimumab. The chain is built from TRBV6-6 and TRBJ2-7; 10 bases are a match to TRBD1. This TCR derives from a human donor with non-small cell lung cancer who had a complete response to radiotherapy plus ipilimumab. The CDR3 protein is CASSSGGQGPYEQYF. CDR3 bases: TGTGCCAGCAGTTCCGGGGGACAGGGGCCCTACGAGCAGTACTTC.